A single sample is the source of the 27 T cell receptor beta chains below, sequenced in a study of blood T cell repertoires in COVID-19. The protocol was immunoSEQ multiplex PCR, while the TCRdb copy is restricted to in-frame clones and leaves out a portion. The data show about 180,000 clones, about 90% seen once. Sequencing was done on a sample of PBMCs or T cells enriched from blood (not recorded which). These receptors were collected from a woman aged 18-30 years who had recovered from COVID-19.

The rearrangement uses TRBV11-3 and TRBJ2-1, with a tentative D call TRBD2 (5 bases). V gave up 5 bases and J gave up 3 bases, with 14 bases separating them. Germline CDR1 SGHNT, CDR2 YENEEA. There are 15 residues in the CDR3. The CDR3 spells CASSHRHEGYNEQFF. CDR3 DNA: TGTGCCAGCAGCCACAGACACGAGGGCTACAATGAGCAGTTCTTC. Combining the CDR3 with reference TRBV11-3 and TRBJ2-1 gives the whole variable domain EAGVVQSPRYKIIEKKQPVAFWCNPISGHNTLYWYLQNLGQGPELLIRYENEEAVDDSQLPKDRFSAERLKGVDSTLKIQPAELGDSAVYLCASSHRHEGYNEQFFGPGTRLTVL.

The CDR3 spells CASSEARLAYSTDTQYF. DNA of the CDR3: TGTGCCAGCAGTGAAGCTCGACTAGCCTATAGCACAGATACGCAGTATTTT. The chain uses TRBV2 and TRBJ2-3; 7 bases agree with TRBD2. Germline CDR1 is SNHLY and CDR2 is FYNNEI. CDR3 size: 17 residues. Germline trimming cut 0 bases from V and 0 bases from J; bases unmatched to any gene: 6.

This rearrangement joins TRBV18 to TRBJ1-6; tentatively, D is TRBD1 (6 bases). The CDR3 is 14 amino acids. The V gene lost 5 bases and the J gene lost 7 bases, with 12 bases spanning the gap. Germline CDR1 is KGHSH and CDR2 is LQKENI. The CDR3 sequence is CASSYQGLNSPLHF. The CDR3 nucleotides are TGTGCCAGCTCATACCAGGGGCTCAATTCACCCCTCCACTTT.

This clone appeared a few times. CDR3 protein: CASSLGLQSEQYF. For the CDR3, the DNA is TGTGCCAGCAGCCTGGGACTACAGTCTGAGCAGTACTTC. This chain joins TRBV3-1 (or the pseudogene TRBV3-2) and TRBJ2-7; 7 bases are a match to TRBD2. Germline trimming cut 4 bases from V and 7 bases from J; bases unmatched to any gene: 7. There are 13 residues in the CDR3. Germline CDR1 and CDR2: LGHDT and YNNKEL (reference sequence).

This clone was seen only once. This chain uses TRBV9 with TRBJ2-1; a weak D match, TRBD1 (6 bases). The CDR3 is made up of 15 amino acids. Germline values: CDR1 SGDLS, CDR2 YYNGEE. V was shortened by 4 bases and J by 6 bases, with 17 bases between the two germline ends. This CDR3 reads CASSLGDMGINEQFF. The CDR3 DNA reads TGTGCCAGCAGCCTAGGGGACATGGGGATCAATGAGCAGTTCTTC.

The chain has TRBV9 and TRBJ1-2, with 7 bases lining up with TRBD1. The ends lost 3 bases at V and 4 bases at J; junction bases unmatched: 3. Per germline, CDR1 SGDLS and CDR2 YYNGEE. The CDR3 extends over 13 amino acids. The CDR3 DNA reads TGTGCCAGCAGCGCGGGACAGTCCTATGGCTACACCTTC. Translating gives CASSAGQSYGYTF.

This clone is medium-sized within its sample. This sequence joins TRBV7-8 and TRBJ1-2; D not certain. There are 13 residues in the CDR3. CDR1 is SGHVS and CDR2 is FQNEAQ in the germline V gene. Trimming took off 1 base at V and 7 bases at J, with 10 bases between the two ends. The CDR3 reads CASSLGPGTGYTF. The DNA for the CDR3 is TGTGCCAGCAGCTTAGGACCGGGTACTGGCTACACCTTC. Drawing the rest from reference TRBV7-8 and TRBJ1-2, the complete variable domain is GAGVSQSPRYKVAKRGQDVALRCDPISGHVSLFWYQQALGQGPEFLTYFQNEAQLDKSGLPSDRFFAERPEGSVSTLKIQRTQQEDSAVYLCASSLGPGTGYTFGSGTRLTVV.

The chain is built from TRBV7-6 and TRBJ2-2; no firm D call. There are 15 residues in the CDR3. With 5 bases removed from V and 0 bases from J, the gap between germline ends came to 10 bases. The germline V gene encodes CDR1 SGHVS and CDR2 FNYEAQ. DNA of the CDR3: TGTGCCAGCAGCCCAGTGGGCTCGAACACCGGGGAGCTGTTTTTT. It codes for CASSPVGSNTGELFF.

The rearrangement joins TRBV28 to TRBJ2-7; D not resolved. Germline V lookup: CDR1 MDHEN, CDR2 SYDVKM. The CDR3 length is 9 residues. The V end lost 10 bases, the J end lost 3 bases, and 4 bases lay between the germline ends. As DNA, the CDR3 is TGTGCCACCTACTACGAGCAGTACTTC. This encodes CATYYEQYF.

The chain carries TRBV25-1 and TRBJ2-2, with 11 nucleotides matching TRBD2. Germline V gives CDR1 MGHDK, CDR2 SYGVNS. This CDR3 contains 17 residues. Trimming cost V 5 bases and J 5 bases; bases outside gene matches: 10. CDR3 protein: CASSSQGTSGETGELFF. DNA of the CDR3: TGTGCCAGCAGTTCCCAAGGGACTAGCGGAGAGACCGGGGAGCTGTTTTTT.

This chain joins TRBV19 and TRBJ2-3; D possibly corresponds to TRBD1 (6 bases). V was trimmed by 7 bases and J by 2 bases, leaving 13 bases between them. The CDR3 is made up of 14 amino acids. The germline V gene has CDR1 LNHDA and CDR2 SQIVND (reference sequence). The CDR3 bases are TGTGCCAGTAAGGGGACACCAGTCACAGATACGCAGTATTTT. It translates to CASKGTPVTDTQYF.

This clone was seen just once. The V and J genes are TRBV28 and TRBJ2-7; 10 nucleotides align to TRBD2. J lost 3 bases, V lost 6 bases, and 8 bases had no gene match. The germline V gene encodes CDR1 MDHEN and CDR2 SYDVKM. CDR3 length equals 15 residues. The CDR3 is CASSPSGRADYEQYF. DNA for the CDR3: TGTGCCAGCAGCCCGAGCGGGAGGGCCGACTACGAGCAGTACTTC.

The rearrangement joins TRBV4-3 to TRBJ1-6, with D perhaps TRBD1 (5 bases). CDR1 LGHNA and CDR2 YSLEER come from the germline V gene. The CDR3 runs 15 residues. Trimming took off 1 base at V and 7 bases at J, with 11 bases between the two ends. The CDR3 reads CASSQVGGANSPLHF. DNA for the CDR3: TGCGCCAGCAGCCAAGTCGGCGGGGCAAATTCACCCCTCCACTTT.

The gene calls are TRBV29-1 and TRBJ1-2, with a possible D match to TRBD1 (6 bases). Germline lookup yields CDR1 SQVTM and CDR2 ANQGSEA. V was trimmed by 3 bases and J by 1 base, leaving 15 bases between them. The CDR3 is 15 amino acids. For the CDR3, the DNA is TGCAGCGTTGATTCAGGGGCAGTGGGTAACTATGGCTACACCTTC. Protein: CSVDSGAVGNYGYTF.

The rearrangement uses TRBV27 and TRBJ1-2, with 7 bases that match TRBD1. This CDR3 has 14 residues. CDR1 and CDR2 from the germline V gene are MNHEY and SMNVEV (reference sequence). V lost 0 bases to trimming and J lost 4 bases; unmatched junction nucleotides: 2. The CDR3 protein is CASSLSGQPYGYTF. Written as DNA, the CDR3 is TGTGCCAGCAGTTTATCGGGACAGCCCTATGGCTACACCTTC.

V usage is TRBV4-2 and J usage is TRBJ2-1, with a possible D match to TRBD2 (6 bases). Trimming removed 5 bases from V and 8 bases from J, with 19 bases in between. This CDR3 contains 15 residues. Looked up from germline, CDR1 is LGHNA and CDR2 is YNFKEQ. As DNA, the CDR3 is TGTGCCAGCAGCGGAACCGGGACTGGCGGGGATGAGCAGTTCTTC. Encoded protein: CASSGTGTGGDEQFF.

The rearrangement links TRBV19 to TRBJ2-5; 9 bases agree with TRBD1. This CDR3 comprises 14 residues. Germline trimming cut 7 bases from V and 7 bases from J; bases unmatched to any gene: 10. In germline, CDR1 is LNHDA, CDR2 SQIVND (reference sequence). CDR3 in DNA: TGTGCCAGTACCTCCCCGGGACAGGGAGGGACCCAGTACTTC. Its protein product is CASTSPGQGGTQYF.

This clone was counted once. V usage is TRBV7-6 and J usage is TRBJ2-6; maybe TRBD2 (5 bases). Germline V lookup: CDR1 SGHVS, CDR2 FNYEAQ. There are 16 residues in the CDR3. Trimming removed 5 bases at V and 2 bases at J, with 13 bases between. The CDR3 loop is CASSAGILTGANVLTF. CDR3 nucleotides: TGTGCCAGCAGCGCGGGTATCTTAACTGGGGCCAACGTCCTGACTTTC.

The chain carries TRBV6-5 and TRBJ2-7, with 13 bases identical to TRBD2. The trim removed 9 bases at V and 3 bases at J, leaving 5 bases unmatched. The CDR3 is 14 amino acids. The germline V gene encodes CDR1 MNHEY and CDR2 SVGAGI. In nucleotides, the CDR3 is TGTGCCAGTGGACTAGCGGGAGTTTTCTACGAGCAGTACTTC. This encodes CASGLAGVFYEQYF.

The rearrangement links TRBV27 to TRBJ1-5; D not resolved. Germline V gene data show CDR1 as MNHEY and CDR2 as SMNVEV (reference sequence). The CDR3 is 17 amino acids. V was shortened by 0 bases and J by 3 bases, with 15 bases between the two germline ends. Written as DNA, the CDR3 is TGTGCCAGCAGTTTATCTTACGTCTCGGGTCCCAATCAGCCCCAGCATTTT. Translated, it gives CASSLSYVSGPNQPQHF.

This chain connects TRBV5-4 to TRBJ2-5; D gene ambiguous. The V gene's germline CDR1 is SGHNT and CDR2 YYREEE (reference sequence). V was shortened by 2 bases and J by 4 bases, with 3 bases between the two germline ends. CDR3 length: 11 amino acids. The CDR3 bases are TGTGCCAGCAGCTTCGGAGAGACCCAGTACTTC. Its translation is CASSFGETQYF.

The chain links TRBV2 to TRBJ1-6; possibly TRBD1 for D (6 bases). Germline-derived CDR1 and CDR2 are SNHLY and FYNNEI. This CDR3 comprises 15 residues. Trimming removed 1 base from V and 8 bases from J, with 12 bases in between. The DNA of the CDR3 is TGTGCCAGCAGTGAAGATTGGGGGCTGGATTCACCCCTCCACTTT. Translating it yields CASSEDWGLDSPLHF.

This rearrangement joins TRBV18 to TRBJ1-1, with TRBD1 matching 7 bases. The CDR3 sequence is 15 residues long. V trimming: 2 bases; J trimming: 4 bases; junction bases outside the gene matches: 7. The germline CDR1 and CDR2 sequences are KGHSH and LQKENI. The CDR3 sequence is CASSPVRGVGTEAFF. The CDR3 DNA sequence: TGTGCCAGCTCACCAGTCAGGGGGGTCGGCACTGAAGCTTTCTTT. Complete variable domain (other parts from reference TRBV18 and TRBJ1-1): NAGVMQNPRHLVRRRGQEARLRCSPMKGHSHVYWYRQLPEEGLKFMVYLQKENIIDESGMPKERFSAEFPKEGPSILRIQQVVRGDSAAYFCASSPVRGVGTEAFFGQGTRLTVV.

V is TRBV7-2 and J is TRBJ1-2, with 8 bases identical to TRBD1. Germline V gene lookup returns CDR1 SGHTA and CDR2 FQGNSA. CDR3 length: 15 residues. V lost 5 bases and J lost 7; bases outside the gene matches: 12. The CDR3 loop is CASSPLPSDRVGYTF. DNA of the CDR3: TGTGCCAGCAGCCCCCTACCGTCGGACAGGGTTGGCTACACCTTC. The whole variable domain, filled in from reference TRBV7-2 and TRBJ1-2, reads GAGVSQSPSNKVTEKGKDVELRCDPISGHTALYWYRQSLGQGLEFLIYFQGNSAPDKSGLPSDRFSAERTGGSVSTLTIQRTQQEDSAVYLCASSPLPSDRVGYTFGSGTRLTVV.

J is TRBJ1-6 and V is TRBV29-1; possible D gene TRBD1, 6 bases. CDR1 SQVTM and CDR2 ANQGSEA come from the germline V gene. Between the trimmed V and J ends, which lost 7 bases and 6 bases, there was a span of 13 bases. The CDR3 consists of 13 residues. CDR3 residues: CSALTGPNSPLHF. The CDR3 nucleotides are TGCAGCGCGCTGACAGGTCCTAATTCACCCCTCCACTTT.

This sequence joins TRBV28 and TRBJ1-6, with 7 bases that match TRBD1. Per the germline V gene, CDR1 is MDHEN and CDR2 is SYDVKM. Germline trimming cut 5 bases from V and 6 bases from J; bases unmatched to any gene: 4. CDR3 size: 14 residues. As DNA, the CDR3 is TGTGCCAGCAGTCCGACAGGGTTTAATTCACCCCTCCACTTT. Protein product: CASSPTGFNSPLHF.

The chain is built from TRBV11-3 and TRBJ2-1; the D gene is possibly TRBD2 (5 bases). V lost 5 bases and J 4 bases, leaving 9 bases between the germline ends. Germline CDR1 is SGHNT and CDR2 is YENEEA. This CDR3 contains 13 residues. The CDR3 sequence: CASSTGLYNEQFF. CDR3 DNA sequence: TGTGCCAGCAGCACCGGACTGTACAATGAGCAGTTCTTC.